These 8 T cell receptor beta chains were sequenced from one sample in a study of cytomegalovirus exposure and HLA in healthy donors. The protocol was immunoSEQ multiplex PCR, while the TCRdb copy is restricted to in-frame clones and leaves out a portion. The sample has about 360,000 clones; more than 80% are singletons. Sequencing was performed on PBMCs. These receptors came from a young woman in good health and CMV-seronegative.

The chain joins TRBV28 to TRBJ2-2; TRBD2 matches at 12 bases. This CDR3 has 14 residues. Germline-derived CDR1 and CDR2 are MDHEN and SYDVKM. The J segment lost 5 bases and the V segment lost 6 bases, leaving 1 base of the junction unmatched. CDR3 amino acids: CASRLAGGTGELFF. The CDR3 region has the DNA TGTGCCAGCAGGCTAGCGGGGGGGACCGGGGAGCTGTTTTTT.

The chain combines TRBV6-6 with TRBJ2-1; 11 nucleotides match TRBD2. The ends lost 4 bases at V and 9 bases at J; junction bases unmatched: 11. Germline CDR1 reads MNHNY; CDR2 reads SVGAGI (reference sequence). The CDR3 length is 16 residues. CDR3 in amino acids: CASSWGTSGRSSEQFF. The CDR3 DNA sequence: TGTGCCAGCAGTTGGGGTACTAGCGGGAGATCGAGTGAGCAGTTCTTC.

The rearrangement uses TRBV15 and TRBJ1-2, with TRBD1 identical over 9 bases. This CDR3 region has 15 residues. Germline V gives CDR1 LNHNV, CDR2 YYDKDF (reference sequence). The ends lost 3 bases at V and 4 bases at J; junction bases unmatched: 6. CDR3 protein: CATSRPGQGFYGYTF. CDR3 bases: TGTGCCACCAGCAGGCCGGGACAGGGCTTCTATGGCTACACCTTC. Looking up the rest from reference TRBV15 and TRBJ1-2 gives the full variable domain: DAMVIQNPRYQVTQFGKPVTLSCSQTLNHNVMYWYQQKSSQAPKLLFHYYDKDFNNEADTPDNFQSRRPNTSFCFLDIRSPGLGDTAMYLCATSRPGQGFYGYTFGSGTRLTVV.

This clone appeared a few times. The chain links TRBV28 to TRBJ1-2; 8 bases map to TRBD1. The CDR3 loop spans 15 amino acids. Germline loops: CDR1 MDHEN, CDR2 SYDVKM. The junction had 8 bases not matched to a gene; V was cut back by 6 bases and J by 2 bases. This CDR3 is CASRSTGGKNYGYTF. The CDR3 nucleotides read TGTGCCAGCAGATCTACAGGGGGAAAAAACTATGGCTACACCTTC.

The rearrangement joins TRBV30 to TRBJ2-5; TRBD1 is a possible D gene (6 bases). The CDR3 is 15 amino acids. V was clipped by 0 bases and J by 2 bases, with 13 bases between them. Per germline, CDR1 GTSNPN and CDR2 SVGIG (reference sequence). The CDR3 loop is CAWSVRDTSQETQYF. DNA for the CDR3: TGTGCCTGGAGTGTAAGGGACACCTCTCAAGAGACCCAGTACTTC.

The CDR3 DNA is TGTGCCAGTAGTACGAACCGGGACAGCACTAACTATGGCTACACCTTC. Translated: CASSTNRDSTNYGYTF. J is TRBJ1-2 and V is TRBV19, with TRBD1 identical over 7 bases. The length of the CDR3 is 16 residues. Trimming removed 4 bases from V and 0 bases from J; junction bases left unmatched: 8. Germline V gene lookup returns CDR1 LNHDA and CDR2 SQIVND (reference sequence).

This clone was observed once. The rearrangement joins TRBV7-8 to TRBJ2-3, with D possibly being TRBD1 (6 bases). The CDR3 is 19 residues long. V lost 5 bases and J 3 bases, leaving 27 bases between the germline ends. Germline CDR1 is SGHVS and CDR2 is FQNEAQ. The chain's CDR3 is CASSPAAWGRAVRTDTQYF. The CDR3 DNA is TGTGCCAGCAGCCCAGCAGCGTGGGGGCGCGCGGTAAGAACAGATACGCAGTATTTT.

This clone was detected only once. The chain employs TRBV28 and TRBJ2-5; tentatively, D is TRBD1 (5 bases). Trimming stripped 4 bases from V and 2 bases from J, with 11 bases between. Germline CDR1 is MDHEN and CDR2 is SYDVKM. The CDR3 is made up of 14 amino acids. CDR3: CASSSYRKQETQYF. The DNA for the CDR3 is TGTGCCAGCAGTTCGTACAGGAAACAAGAGACCCAGTACTTC.